This TCR beta chain was identified during a study of OX40 agonist ivuxolimab in advanced cancers. V lost 6 bases to trimming and J lost 4 bases; unmatched junction nucleotides: 7. From germline, CDR1 is MNHEY and CDR2 SVGAGI. CDR3 length equals 14 residues. Only a few counts were recorded for this clone. With autoimmune disease history or systemic immunosuppression, patients were excluded. Repertoires were generated with immunoSEQ multiplex PCR, while TCRdb's copy carries only in-frame clones and drops some. The table has approximately 63,000 clones, 79% seen once. The V and J genes are TRBV6-5 and TRBJ2-7; 9 bases map to TRBD1. The receptor was isolated from an adult with an advanced solid tumor such as melanoma, head and neck, liver or kidney cancer. Sequencing was performed on CD4+ or CD8+ T cells sorted from blood, taken in a trial of the OX40 agonist ivuxolimab. The CDR3 DNA reads TGTGCCAGCAGCTTTGGGGACAGGGTTTACGAGCAGTACTTC. It codes for CASSFGDRVYEQYF.